This TCR beta chain derives from a study of shared clonotypes between healthy human individuals (dated by TCRdb to the early 2020s). A note on the overall study: The cohort comprised a couple of women and a few men aged 18 to 49 years. Between about 0.8 and 9 billion PBMCs per donor were obtained by leukapheresis. For each donor, three plates each were used for CD4 naive and CD4 memory, two plates were used for CD8 naive, and one plate was used for CD8 memory. Libraries were prepared and TCR repertoires were sequenced by different laboratories using diverse techniques, in order to increase sequencing depth and limit assay-specific biases. Blood TCR repertoires of five healthy adults were deeply sequenced to estimate repertoire size and the extent of clonotype sharing between individuals.

With respect to this clone: Its antigen remains undetermined. One base away there is no much larger clone; base qualities are not given. The same CDR3 can be traced to other DNA sequences in this sample.

The donors were healthy, HIV-negative adults who had no recently reported acute infections or vaccinations. Every donor was a Caucasian adult living in Nashville, Tennessee, USA. CD4+ T cells were enriched by magnetic negative selection, after which naive cells were positively selected on CD45RA and the negative fraction was taken as the memory subset. Blood was collected by leukapheresis, and PBMCs were isolated by Ficoll-Histopaque density gradient centrifugation and then cryopreserved in liquid nitrogen vapor phase. Analytical flow cytometry was used to check the purity and quantity of each magnetically sorted T cell population. Genomic DNA was isolated from every sorted fraction and measured by UV absorbance on a Nanodrop 2000c. The germline V gene specifies SGHRS as CDR1 and YFSETQ as CDR2. The CDR3 starts with the cysteine, ends with the phenylalanine, and has 15 residues. The sequence is cut down to CDR3 DNA, 45 bases in frame from base 1. V loses 1 base at its end and J loses 4 bases; junction bases beyond the gene matches: 4.

What the research found in general, with its limitations: Incomplete sequencing was indicated by rarefaction of sorted-subset datasets, despite the large sequencing depth. Sampling was restricted to blood, and TCR repertoires in tissue are likely to differ from TCR repertoires in blood. Clonotypes shared by all four sorted-subset donors showed higher generation probabilities than non-shared clonotypes. Based on pairwise subsampling, the degree of clonotype sharing among donors was expected to be affected by sequencing depth. The small number of donors limited the genetic and exposure-history diversity represented. When several donors were compared, the shared fraction of clonotypes was approximately 5% for naive CD4, less than 4% for naive CD8, 2% to 2.5% for memory CD4, and 0.4% for memory CD8. Estimated clonotype richness was generally larger for naive than for memory subsets.

Using the deep immunoSEQ assay, multiplex PCR amplified TCR CDR3 regions from genomic DNA. For each cell subset, the extracted genomic DNA was distributed evenly across all wells of several immunoSEQ 96-well plates, and each plate served as one replicate. Each replicate PCR for sorted subsets received around 200 ng genomic DNA, equal to 30,000 or so T cell genomes. Purified libraries were quantified with a Qubit 3.0 fluorometer, sized on a Bioanalyzer 2100, and re-quantified with the KAPA Library Quantification kit. Each immunoSEQ 96-well plate was sequenced on its own single-read 150-cycle Illumina NextSeq 550 flow cell. Under the source paper's analysis protocol: The immunoSEQ output contained only junctional sequences without quality scores, so filtering could not match that applied to full-length reads. Sequences were annotated with PyIR, a Python wrapper for IgBLAST v1.9, and V/J genes and CDR3 were assigned using IMGT germline references. Reads with weak V/J assignments (E-value above 1e-6), missing CDR3, stop codons, out-of-frame junctions, or ambiguous translated residues were removed. A V3J clonotype was defined by an identical inferred V gene, J gene, and CDR3 amino acid sequence. To compute the percentage overlap between repertoires, the number of shared unique clonotypes was divided by the size of the smaller repertoire. Three approaches were used to assess repertoire richness: RTK rarefaction, the Chao1 estimator, and Recon v2.1 estimates of unobserved clonotypes. Generation probabilities were computed with OLGA for all TCRbeta clonotypes obtained by the gDNA method from several donors. In its TCRdb copy, this immuneACCESS table keeps in-frame sequences only and misses some clones. Where compared with another copy, unresolved V genes explain less than half of these, and the others have no known cause. V and J calls and clone size are given by that table; D and trimming were obtained from the DNA. The sample table records about 2.3 million clones; approximately 90% of these occur just once. 0.37% of the sample lies in the top ten.

Input material: naive CD4+ T cells from PBMCs. The sample's cell subset or site, from its label and the paper: CD45RA+ positively selected. The receptor was isolated from a man younger than 30 in good health. Some clones in this sample may be carry-over from other donors' samples. The chain uses TRBV5-1 and TRBJ2-7; 11 central nucleotides agree with TRBD2. In nucleotides, the sequence is TGCGCCAGCAGCTTGCTTACTAGCGGGAGTTACGAGCAGTACTTC. Its translation reads: CASSLLTSGSYEQYF.